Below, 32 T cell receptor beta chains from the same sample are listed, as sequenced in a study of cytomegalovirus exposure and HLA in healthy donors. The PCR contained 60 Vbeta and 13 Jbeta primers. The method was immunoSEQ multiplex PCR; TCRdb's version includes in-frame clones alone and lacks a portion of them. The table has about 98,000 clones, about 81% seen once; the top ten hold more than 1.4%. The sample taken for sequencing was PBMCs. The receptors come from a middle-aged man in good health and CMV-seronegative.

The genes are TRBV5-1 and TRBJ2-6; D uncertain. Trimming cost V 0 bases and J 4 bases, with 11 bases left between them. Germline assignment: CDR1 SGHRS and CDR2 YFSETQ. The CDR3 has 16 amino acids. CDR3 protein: CASSLVAGLGANVLTF. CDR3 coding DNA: TGCGCCAGCAGCTTGGTGGCCGGGTTGGGGGCCAACGTCCTGACTTTC.

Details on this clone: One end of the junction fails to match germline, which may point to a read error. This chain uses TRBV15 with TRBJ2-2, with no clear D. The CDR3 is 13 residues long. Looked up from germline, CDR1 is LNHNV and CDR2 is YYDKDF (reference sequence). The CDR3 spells CATSGDFTGELFF. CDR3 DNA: TGTGCCACCAGCGGAGACTTCACCGGGGAGCTGTTTTTT.

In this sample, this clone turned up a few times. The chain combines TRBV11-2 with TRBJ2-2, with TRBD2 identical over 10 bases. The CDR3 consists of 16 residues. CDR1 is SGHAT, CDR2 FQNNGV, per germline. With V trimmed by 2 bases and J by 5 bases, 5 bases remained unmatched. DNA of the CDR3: TGTGCCAGCAGCTTATTGCTAGCGGGGGTTACCGGGGAGCTGTTTTTT. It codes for CASSLLLAGVTGELFF.

In nucleotides, the CDR3 is TGTGCCAGCAGTGATCCGGGTAAGGCGTCTAGGGAGCAGTACTTC. It specifies CASSDPGKASREQYF. The genes are TRBV2 and TRBJ2-7; D gene uncertain. V was pared by 3 bases and J by 7 bases, with 19 bases between. The germline gives CDR1 SNHLY, CDR2 FYNNEI. The CDR3 contains 15 residues.

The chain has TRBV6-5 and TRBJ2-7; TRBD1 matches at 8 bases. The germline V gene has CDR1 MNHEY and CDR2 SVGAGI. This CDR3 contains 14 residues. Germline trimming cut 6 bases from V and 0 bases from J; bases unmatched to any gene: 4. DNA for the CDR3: TGTGCCAGCAGCCAGGGGGCCGCCTCCTACGAGCAGTACTTC. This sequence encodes CASSQGAASYEQYF.

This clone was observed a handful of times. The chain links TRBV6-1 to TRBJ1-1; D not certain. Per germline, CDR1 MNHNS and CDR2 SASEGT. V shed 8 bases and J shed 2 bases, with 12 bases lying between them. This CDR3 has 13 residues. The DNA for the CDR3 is TGTGCCAGCGTGAGGAAAGAAAACACTGAAGCTTTCTTT. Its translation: CASVRKENTEAFF.

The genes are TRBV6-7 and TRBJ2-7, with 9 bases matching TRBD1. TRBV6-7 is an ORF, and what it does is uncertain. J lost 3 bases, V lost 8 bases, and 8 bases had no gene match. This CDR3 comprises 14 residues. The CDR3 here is CASHMRDRVYEQYF. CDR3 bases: TGTGCCAGCCATATGCGGGACAGGGTCTACGAGCAGTACTTC.

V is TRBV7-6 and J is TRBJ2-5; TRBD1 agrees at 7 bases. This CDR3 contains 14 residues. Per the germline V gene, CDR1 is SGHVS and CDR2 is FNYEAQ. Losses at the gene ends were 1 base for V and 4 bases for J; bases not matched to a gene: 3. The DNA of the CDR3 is TGTGCCAGCAGCTTAGTGACAGGGTCAGAGACCCAGTACTTC. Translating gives CASSLVTGSETQYF.

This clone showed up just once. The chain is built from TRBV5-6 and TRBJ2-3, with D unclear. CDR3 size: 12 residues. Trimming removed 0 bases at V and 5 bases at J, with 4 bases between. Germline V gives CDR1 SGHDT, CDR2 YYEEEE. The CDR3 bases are TGTGCCAGCAGCTTGGCCATAGATACGCAGTATTTT. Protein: CASSLAIDTQYF.

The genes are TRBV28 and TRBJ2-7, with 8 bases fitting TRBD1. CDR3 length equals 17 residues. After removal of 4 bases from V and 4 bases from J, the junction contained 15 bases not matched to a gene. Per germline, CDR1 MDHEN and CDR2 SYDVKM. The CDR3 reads CASSWILDRDRTYEQYF. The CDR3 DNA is TGTGCCAGCAGTTGGATATTAGACCGGGACAGGACTTACGAGCAGTACTTC.

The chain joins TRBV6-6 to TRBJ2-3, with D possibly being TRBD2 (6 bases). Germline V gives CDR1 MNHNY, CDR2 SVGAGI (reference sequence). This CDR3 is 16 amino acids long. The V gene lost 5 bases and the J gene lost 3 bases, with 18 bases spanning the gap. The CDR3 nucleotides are TGTGCCAGCAGTCCTCCGACAGACGGAGGGACAGATACGCAGTATTTT. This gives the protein CASSPPTDGGTDTQYF.

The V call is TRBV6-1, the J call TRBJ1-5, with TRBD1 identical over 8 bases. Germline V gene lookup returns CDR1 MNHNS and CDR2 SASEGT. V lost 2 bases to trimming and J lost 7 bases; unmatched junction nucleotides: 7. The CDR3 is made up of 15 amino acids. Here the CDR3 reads CASSEWGQGAQPQHF. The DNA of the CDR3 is TGTGCCAGCAGTGAATGGGGGCAGGGGGCCCAGCCCCAGCATTTT.

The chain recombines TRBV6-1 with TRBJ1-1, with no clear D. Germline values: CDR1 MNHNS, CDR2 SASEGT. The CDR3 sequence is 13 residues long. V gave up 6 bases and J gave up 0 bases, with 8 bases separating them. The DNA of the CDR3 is TGTGCCAGCAGCCTCACTCTGAACACTGAAGCTTTCTTT. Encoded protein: CASSLTLNTEAFF.

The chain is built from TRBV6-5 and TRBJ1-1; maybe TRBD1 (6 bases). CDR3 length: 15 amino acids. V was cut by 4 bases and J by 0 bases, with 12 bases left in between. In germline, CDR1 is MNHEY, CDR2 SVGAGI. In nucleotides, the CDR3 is TGTGCCAGCAGTTGGACAGCCGATATGAACACTGAAGCTTTCTTT. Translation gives CASSWTADMNTEAFF.

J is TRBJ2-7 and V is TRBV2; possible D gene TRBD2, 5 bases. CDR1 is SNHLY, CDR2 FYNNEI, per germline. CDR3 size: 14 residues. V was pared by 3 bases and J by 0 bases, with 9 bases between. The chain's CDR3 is CASSDPSGSYEQYF. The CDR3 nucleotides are TGTGCCAGCAGTGATCCCAGCGGCTCCTACGAGCAGTACTTC.

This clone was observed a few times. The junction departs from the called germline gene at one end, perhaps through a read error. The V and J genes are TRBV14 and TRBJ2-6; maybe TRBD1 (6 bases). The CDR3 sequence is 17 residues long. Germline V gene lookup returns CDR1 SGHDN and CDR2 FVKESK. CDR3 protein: CASSHKGQLSVANVLTF. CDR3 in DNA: TGTGCCAGCAGCCATAAAGGACAGCTGTCTGTGGCCAACGTCCTGACTTTC. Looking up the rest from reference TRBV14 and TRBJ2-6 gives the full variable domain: EAGVTQFPSHSVIEKGQTVTLRCDPISGHDNLYWYRRVMGKEIKFLLHFVKESKQDESGMPNNRFLAERTGGTYSTLKVQPAELEDSGVYFCASSHKGQLSVANVLTFGAGSRLTVL.

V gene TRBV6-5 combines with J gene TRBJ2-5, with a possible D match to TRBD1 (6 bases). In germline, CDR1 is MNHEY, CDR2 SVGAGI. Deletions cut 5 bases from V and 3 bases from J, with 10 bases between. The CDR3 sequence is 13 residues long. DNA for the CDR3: TGTGCCAGCAGTCCCTGGACAGAAGAGACCCAGTACTTC. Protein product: CASSPWTEETQYF.

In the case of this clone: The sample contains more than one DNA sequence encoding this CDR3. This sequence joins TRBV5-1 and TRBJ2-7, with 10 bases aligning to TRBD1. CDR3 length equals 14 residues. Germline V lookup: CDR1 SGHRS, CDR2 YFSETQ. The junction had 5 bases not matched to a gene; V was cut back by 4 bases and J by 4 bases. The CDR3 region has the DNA TGCGCCAGCAGCCCCGGGACAGGGGCGTACGAGCAGTACTTC. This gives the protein CASSPGTGAYEQYF.

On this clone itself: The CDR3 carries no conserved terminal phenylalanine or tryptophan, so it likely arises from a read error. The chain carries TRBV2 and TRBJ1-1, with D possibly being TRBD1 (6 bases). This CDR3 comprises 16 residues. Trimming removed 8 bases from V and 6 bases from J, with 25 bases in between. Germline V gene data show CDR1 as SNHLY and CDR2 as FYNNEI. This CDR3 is CASSQNPHRALPEAFS. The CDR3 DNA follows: TGTGCCAGCTCTCAAAATCCACACAGGGCTCTCCCTGAAGCTTTCTCT.

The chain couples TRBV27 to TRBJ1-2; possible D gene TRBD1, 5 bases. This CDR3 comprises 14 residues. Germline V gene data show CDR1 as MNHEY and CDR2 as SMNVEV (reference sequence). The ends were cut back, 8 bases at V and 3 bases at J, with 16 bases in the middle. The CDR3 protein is CASLPAGQDYGYTF. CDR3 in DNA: TGTGCCAGCCTCCCCGCGGGGCAGGACTATGGCTACACCTTC.

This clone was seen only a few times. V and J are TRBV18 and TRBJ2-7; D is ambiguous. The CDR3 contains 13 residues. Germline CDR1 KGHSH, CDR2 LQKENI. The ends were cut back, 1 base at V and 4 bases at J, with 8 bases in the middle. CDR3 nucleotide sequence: TGTGCCAGCTCACCACTGGCAGTTTACGAGCAGTACTTC. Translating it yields CASSPLAVYEQYF.

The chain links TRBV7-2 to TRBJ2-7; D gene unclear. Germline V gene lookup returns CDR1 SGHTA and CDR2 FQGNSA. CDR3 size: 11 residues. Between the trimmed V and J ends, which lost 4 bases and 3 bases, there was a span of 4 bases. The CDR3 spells CASSYYYEQYF. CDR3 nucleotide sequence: TGTGCCAGCAGCTACTACTACGAGCAGTACTTC. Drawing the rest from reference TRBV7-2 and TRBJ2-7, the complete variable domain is GAGVSQSPSNKVTEKGKDVELRCDPISGHTALYWYRQSLGQGLEFLIYFQGNSAPDKSGLPSDRFSAERTGGSVSTLTIQRTQQEDSAVYLCASSYYYEQYFGPGTRLTVT.

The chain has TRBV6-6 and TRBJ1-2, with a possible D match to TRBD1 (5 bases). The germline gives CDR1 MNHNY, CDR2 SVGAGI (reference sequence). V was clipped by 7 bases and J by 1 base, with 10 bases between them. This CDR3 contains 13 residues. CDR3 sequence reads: CASNQGVNYGYTF. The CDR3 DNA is TGTGCCAGCAACCAGGGTGTTAACTATGGCTACACCTTC.

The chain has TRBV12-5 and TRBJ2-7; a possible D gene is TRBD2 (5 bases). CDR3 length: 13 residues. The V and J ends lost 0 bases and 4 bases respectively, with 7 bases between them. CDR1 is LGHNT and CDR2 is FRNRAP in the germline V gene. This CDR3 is CASGLVEGYEQYF. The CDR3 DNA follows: TGTGCTAGTGGTTTGGTAGAGGGTTACGAGCAGTACTTC.

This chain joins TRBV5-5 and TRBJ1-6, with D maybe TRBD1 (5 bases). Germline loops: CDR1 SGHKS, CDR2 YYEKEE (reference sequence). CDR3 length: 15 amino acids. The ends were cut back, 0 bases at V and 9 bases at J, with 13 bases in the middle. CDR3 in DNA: TGTGCCAGCAGCTTGGAGGGGAGGGGTTCTTCACCCCTCCACTTT. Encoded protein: CASSLEGRGSSPLHF.

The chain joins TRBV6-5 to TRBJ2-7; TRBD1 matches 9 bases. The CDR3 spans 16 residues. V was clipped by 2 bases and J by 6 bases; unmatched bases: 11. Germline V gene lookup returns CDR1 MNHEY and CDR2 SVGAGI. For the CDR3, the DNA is TGTGCCAGCAGTTACGGCGTGACAGGGGGAGTTGGCGAGCAGTACTTC. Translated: CASSYGVTGGVGEQYF.

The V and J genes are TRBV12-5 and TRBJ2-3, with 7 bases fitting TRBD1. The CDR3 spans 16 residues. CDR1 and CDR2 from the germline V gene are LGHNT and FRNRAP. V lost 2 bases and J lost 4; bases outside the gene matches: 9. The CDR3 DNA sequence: TGTGCTAGTGGTTTGAAAGGCCTAGGGGGCGCAGATACGCAGTATTTT. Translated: CASGLKGLGGADTQYF. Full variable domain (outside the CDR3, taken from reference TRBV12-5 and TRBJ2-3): DARVTQTPRHKVTEMGQEVTMRCQPILGHNTVFWYRQTMMQGLELLAYFRNRAPLDDSGMPKDRFSAEMPDATLATLKIQPSEPRDSAVYFCASGLKGLGGADTQYFGPGTRLTVL.

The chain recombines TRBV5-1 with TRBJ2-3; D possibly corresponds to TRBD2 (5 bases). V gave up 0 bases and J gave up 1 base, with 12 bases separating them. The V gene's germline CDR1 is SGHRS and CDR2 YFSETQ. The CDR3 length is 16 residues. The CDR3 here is CASSLAVTIGTDTQYF. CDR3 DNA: TGCGCCAGCAGCTTGGCCGTGACTATAGGCACAGATACGCAGTATTTT. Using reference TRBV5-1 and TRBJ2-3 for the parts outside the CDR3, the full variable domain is KAGVTQTPRYLIKTRGQQVTLSCSPISGHRSVSWYQQTPGQGLQFLFEYFSETQRNKGNFPGRFSGRQFSNSRSEMNVSTLELGDSALYLCASSLAVTIGTDTQYFGPGTRLTVL.

The CDR3 region is CASSRGTETQYF. In nucleotides, the CDR3 is TGTGCCAGCAGCAGGGGCACAGAGACCCAGTACTTC. The rearrangement joins TRBV9 to TRBJ2-5, with a possible D match to TRBD1 (5 bases). V was trimmed by 4 bases and J by 4 bases, leaving 8 bases between them. This CDR3 comprises 12 residues. The V gene's germline CDR1 is SGDLS and CDR2 YYNGEE.

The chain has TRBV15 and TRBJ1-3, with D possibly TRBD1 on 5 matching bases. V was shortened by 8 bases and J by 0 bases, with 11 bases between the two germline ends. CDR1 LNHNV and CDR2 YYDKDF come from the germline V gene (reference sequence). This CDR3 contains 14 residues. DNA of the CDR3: TGTGCCACCGGTTCAGGGCTCTCTGGAAACACCATATATTTT. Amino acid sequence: CATGSGLSGNTIYF.

CDR3 nucleotides: TGTGCCACTGGCCGGGACAGGGGGCTCGGAAACACCATATATTTT. Translation: CATGRDRGLGNTIYF. The chain joins TRBV6-6 to TRBJ1-3, with TRBD1 matching over 12 bases. CDR1 and CDR2 (germline): MNHNY, SVGAGI (reference sequence). This CDR3 contains 15 residues. The J segment lost 4 bases and the V segment lost 10 bases, leaving 8 bases of the junction unmatched.

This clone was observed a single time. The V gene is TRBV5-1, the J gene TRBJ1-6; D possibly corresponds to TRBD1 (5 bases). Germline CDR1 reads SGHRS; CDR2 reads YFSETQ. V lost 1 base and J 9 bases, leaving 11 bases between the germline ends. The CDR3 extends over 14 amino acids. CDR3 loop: CASSLTQGSSPLHF. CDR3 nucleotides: TGCGCCAGCAGCTTGACGCAGGGCAGTTCACCCCTCCACTTT.